The 5 T cell receptor beta chains in this list originate from one sample, sequenced in a study of blood T cell repertoires in COVID-19. Assay used: immunoSEQ multiplex PCR; TCRdb lists only in-frame clones, some missing. The sample has roughly 200,000 clones; about four fifths are singletons. Input material: peripheral blood. These receptors were taken from a woman aged 35 to 49 with COVID-19, enrolled during active disease.

The chain recombines TRBV4-2 with TRBJ2-5, with 7 positions matching TRBD1. The germline V gene encodes CDR1 LGHNA and CDR2 YNFKEQ. CDR3 length: 16 residues. The V segment lost 4 bases and the J segment 3 bases; nucleotides outside the gene matches: 11. This CDR3 is CASSPPVGTAEETQYF. The CDR3 DNA reads as TGTGCCAGCAGCCCGCCAGTCGGGACAGCCGAAGAGACCCAGTACTTC.

V is TRBV10-3 and J is TRBJ1-5; D unclear. V was pared by 4 bases and J by 6 bases, with 16 bases between. Germline V CDR1 and CDR2: ENHRY, SYGVKD. The CDR3 is 15 residues long. The CDR3 nucleotides read TGTGCCATCAGTGGTAGTTTGGGCGCGAGTCAGCCCCAGCATTTT. Protein: CAISGSLGASQPQHF.

The chain couples TRBV5-4 to TRBJ2-7, with TRBD1 matching over 8 bases. Germline V lookup: CDR1 SGHNT, CDR2 YYREEE (reference sequence). The CDR3 totals 14 residues. The junction had 7 bases not matched to a gene; V was cut back by 2 bases and J by 6 bases. The DNA for the CDR3 is TGTGCCAGCAGCTTCGGACAGGGAAGGTCCGAGCAGTACTTC. This encodes CASSFGQGRSEQYF. Drawing the rest from reference TRBV5-4 and TRBJ2-7, the complete variable domain is ETGVTQSPTHLIKTRGQQVTLRCSSQSGHNTVSWYQQALGQGPQFIFQYYREEENGRGNFPPRFSGLQFPNYSSELNVNALELDDSALYLCASSFGQGRSEQYFGPGTRLTVT.

As regards this clone: The same CDR3 can be traced to other DNA sequences in this sample. The chain couples TRBV19 to TRBJ1-1, with D possibly TRBD1 on 5 matching bases. V lost 5 bases and J 1 base, leaving 8 bases between the germline ends. This CDR3 is 13 amino acids long. Germline CDR1 reads LNHDA; CDR2 reads SQIVND (reference sequence). CDR3: CASSPQGNTEAFF. CDR3 nucleotides: TGTGCCAGTAGTCCTCAGGGGAACACTGAAGCTTTCTTT.

V and J are TRBV18 and TRBJ2-7, with TRBD1 matching over 7 bases. CDR3 size: 14 residues. J was trimmed by 5 bases and V by 3 bases; bases with no gene match: 7. Germline V gene data show CDR1 as KGHSH and CDR2 as LQKENI. This CDR3 reads CASSPQTDRDEQYF. DNA for the CDR3: TGTGCCAGCTCACCTCAAACCGACAGGGACGAGCAGTACTTC.